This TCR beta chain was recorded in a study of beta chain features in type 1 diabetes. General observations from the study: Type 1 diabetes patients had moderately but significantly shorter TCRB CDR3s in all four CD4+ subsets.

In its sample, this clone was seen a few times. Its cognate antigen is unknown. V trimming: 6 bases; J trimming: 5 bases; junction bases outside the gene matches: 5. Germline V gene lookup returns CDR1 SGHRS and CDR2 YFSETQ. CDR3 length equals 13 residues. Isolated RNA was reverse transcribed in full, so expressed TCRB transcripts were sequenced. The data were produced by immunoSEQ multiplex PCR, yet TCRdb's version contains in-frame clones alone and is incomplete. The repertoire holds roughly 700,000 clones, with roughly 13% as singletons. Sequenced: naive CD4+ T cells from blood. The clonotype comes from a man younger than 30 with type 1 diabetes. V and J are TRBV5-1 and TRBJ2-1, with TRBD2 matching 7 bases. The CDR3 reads CASTGGVHNEQFF. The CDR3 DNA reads TGCGCCAGCACGGGGGGAGTACACAATGAGCAGTTCTTC.